The entry below describes one T cell receptor (beta chain). Measured with immunoSEQ multiplex PCR; TCRdb has only the in-frame clones, and not every one. There are 45,000 to 65,000 clones in the sample; more than 80% occur only once, and roughly a fifth lies in the top ten. Noted time point: baseline, week 1 (first vaccination visit). Noted treatment: pre-vaccination baseline after standard-of-care therapy. These data belong to a study of a mutant IDH1 vaccine in newly diagnosed glioma. This CDR3 spans 14 amino acids. With V trimmed by 6 bases and J by 2 bases, 4 bases remained unmatched. Germline assignment: CDR1 MNHNS and CDR2 SASEGT.

The clonotype originates from a man younger than 35 with glioma. The sample here was PBMCs, taken from a glioma patient treated with radiotherapy, temozolomide or both. The chain carries TRBV6-1 and TRBJ1-5; 7 bases agree with TRBD1. CDR3 sequence: CASRLGQGNQPQHF. The DNA for the CDR3 is TGTGCCAGCAGACTCGGACAGGGCAATCAGCCCCAGCATTTT.